This TCR beta chain appears in the sequencing data of a study of CD8 T cells in Susac syndrome. Negative isolation was used for CD8+ and CD4+ T cells and FACS enrichment for TEMRA cells. The CDR3 loop spans 17 amino acids. V lost 5 bases to trimming and J lost 3 bases; unmatched junction nucleotides: 11. Per germline, CDR1 PRHDT and CDR2 FYEKMQ (reference sequence). Roughly 0.5 to 1 ug RNA was reverse transcribed with random hexamers. TCRdb re-derived calls from the immunoSEQ multiplex PCR reads in MiXCR, one entry per CDR3 protein. The profile shows around 130,000 distinct CDR3 sequences, roughly 94% of them singletons.

The receptor's source is a human donor with multiple sclerosis. Sequenced sample: CD4+ T cells from PBMCs. The genes are TRBV13 and TRBJ2-1; 9 bases match TRBD1. The CDR3: CASSPHTGTGLYNEQFF. The CDR3 DNA follows: TGTGCCAGCAGCCCACACACCGGGACAGGGCTCTACAATGAGCAGTTCTTC.